These 24 T cell receptor beta chains originate from one sample sequenced in a study of CD8 T cells in cerebrospinal fluid in Alzheimer's disease. TCRdb reworked the 10x single-cell sequencing reads into one entry per CDR3 protein, no DNA. Here the sample table reports more than 1,200 distinct CDR3 sequences. Sequencing was performed on cerebrospinal fluid. The receptors here all came from a human donor with mild cognitive impairment.

This clonotype ranks as medium-sized in terms of frequency. V usage is TRBV5-1 and J usage is TRBJ2-7. CDR1 SGHRS and CDR2 YFSETQ come from the germline V gene. The CDR3 has 14 residues. The CDR3 protein is CASSLERPPNEQYF.

This clonotype is classed as medium-sized by frequency. The rearrangement links TRBV9 to TRBJ2-4; TCRdb reports TRBD1, a call that lacks DNA to check it against. Germline loops: CDR1 SGDLS, CDR2 YYNGEE. This CDR3 is built from 15 residues. This CDR3 reads CASSVAGGTENIQYF.

The rearrangement uses TRBV6-2 or TRBV6-3 and TRBJ1-6. Germline-derived CDR1 and CDR2 are MNHEY and SVGEGT. The CDR3 contains 16 residues. CDR3 protein: CASTKVRLSGNSPLHF.

This clonotype registers hyperexpanded by frequency. The chain is built from TRBV5-1 and TRBJ2-2; TCRdb gives TRBD1 as the D gene, but with no DNA this cannot be confirmed. The CDR3 runs 14 residues. Germline V CDR1 and CDR2: SGHRS, YFSETQ. CDR3 sequence reads: CASSSGAVTGELFF.

This clonotype counts as large by frequency. This chain's CDR3 is CASSSRQGHDEQYF. The rearrangement joins TRBV11-1 to TRBJ2-7; TCRdb designates TRBD1, a call that cannot be tested without DNA. CDR3 length: 14 residues. The V gene's germline CDR1 is SGHAT and CDR2 FQDESV (reference sequence).

The chain links TRBV10-2 to TRBJ2-1; the D call from TCRdb, TRBD2, cannot be confirmed without DNA. Per the germline V gene, CDR1 is WSHSY and CDR2 is SAAADI. The CDR3 loop spans 15 amino acids. The CDR3: CASRPGTSGYNEQFF.

According to its frequency, this clonotype is medium-sized (0.01 to 0.1%). The gene calls are TRBV6-5 and TRBJ1-2. Per the germline V gene, CDR1 is MNHEY and CDR2 is SVGAGI. CDR3 length equals 16 residues. The chain's CDR3 is CASSYSYGGPADGYTF.

According to its frequency, this clonotype is large (0.1 to 1%). The chain joins TRBV4-2 to TRBJ2-1; TCRdb selects TRBD2, and the lack of DNA leaves this call unchecked. Germline-derived CDR1 and CDR2 are LGHNA and YNFKEQ. The length of the CDR3 is 17 residues. CDR3 loop: CASSQDVQRSAYNEQFF.

Judged by frequency, this clonotype is medium-sized. The chain couples TRBV5-4 to TRBJ2-5; TCRdb proposes TRBD1, but this gene call is untestable without DNA. This CDR3 is 15 amino acids long. Germline values: CDR1 SGHNT, CDR2 YYREEE (reference sequence). The CDR3 spells CASSLVGGQGETQYF.

This rearrangement joins TRBV4-2 to TRBJ2-1; TCRdb outputs TRBD2, but without DNA this stays unchecked. This CDR3 has 17 amino acids. Per the germline V gene, CDR1 is LGHNA and CDR2 is YNFKEQ. Here the CDR3 reads CASSPPGRSGGYNEQFF.

The rearrangement uses TRBV7-7 and TRBJ2-5; TCRdb outputs TRBD1, but without DNA this stays unchecked. Germline V gene lookup returns CDR1 SSHAT and CDR2 FNYEAQ (reference sequence). The CDR3 covers 13 residues. The CDR3 loop is CASSPRTGGTQYF.

Measured by frequency, this clonotype is medium-sized. The chain employs TRBV18 and TRBJ1-1; TCRdb selects TRBD1, and the lack of DNA leaves this call unchecked. The CDR3 is 15 residues long. The V gene's germline CDR1 is KGHSH and CDR2 LQKENI. The chain's CDR3 is CASSRTGTANTEAFF.

This clonotype ranks as medium-sized in terms of frequency. The CDR3 is CATGQQGNTGELFF. The chain recombines TRBV24-1 with TRBJ2-2; the TCRdb D gene call, TRBD1, has no DNA to confirm it. Germline-derived CDR1 and CDR2 are KGHDR and SFDVKD. CDR3 length: 14 amino acids.

The V gene is TRBV2, the J gene TRBJ2-5; the TCRdb D gene call, TRBD1, has no DNA to confirm it. CDR1 is SNHLY, CDR2 FYNNEI, per germline. This CDR3 has 16 residues. The CDR3 protein is CASSGAVRGLRETQYF. The full variable domain, in which reference TRBV2 and TRBJ2-5 provide the parts outside the CDR3, is EPEVTQTPSHQVTQMGQEVILRCVPISNHLYFYWYRQILGQKVEFLVSFYNNEISEKSEIFDDQFSVERPDGSNFTLKIRSTKLEDSAMYFCASSGAVRGLRETQYFGPGTRLLVL.

The gene calls are TRBV5-6 and TRBJ2-7; TCRdb calls TRBD1, which cannot be checked without DNA. This CDR3 has 14 amino acids. Germline CDR1 reads SGHDT; CDR2 reads YYEEEE. The CDR3 here is CASTPGGGDYEQYF.

Measured by frequency, this clonotype is large. The chain joins TRBV20-1 to TRBJ2-1. The CDR3 is 13 residues long. Germline CDR1 and CDR2: DFQATT and SNEGSKA (reference sequence). The CDR3 sequence: CSARDELELRQFF.

The rearrangement joins TRBV6-1 to TRBJ2-7. Germline V gives CDR1 MNHNS, CDR2 SASEGT. The CDR3 length is 13 residues. This CDR3 reads CASSERESYEQYF.

This clonotype is called medium-sized based on its frequency. This chain links TRBV10-3 with TRBJ2-1. The CDR3 totals 17 residues. Germline CDR1 ENHRY, CDR2 SYGVKD. CDR3 amino acids: CAISDRHKESSYNEQFF.

This sequence joins TRBV12-3 or TRBV12-4 and TRBJ1-1. The CDR3 is 14 amino acids. The CDR3 loop reads CASSLAETNTEAFF.

According to its frequency, this clonotype is medium-sized. CDR3 loop: CSAAGLAGDTQYF. The J gene is TRBJ2-3, the V gene TRBV20-1; checking the TCRdb D call of TRBD2 is not possible without DNA. Germline CDR1 DFQATT, CDR2 SNEGSKA (reference sequence). The CDR3 has 13 residues.

This clonotype ranks as medium-sized in terms of frequency. The chain has TRBV30 and TRBJ1-5; as DNA is missing, the TRBD1 call by TCRdb cannot be tested. The CDR3 totals 14 residues. Germline V gene data show CDR1 as GTSNPN and CDR2 as SVGIG (reference sequence). The CDR3 loop is CAWQTGQKSQPQHF.

The gene calls are TRBV6-5 and TRBJ1-6; the TCRdb call, TRBD1, lacks DNA for checking. Germline-derived CDR1 and CDR2 are MNHEY and SVGAGI. The CDR3 sequence is 12 residues long. CDR3 amino acids: CASRTGTGTLHF.

The gene calls are TRBV7-8 and TRBJ1-5. In germline, CDR1 is SGHVS, CDR2 FQNEAQ. The CDR3 has 15 residues. The CDR3 region is CASSHERSYNQPQHF.

The chain is built from TRBV20-1 and TRBJ1-1. The CDR3 loop spans 15 amino acids. Germline lookup yields CDR1 DFQATT and CDR2 SNEGSKA (reference sequence). This CDR3 reads CSARSFVGRNTEAFF.